These 27 T cell receptor beta chains share one sample of origin, sequenced in a study of OX40 agonist ivuxolimab in advanced cancers. TCRdb's table, derived via immunoSEQ multiplex PCR, lists solely in-frame clones and lacks some. The top ten hold 15% to 20% of the sample, which has tens of thousands of clones, around 84% seen once. The input for sequencing was CD4+ or CD8+ T cells sorted from blood, taken in a trial of the OX40 agonist ivuxolimab. Receptors originate from an adult with an advanced solid tumor such as melanoma, head and neck, liver or kidney cancer.

The chain links TRBV4-2 to TRBJ1-5, with D perhaps TRBD1 (5 bases). The germline CDR1 and CDR2 sequences are LGHNA and YNFKEQ. V lost 5 bases, J lost 9 bases, and 23 bases lay in between. The CDR3 has 16 amino acids. The DNA of the CDR3 is TGTGCCAGCAGCTTGGGACCGACCGGAGGGATGACGCCCCAGCATTTT. Its protein is CASSLGPTGGMTPQHF.

J is TRBJ1-2 and V is TRBV5-1, with D possibly being TRBD1 (5 bases). Between the trimmed V and J ends, which lost 0 bases and 4 bases, there was a span of 10 bases. The CDR3 is 14 amino acids. Per germline, CDR1 SGHRS and CDR2 YFSETQ. The CDR3 here is CASSLAQGAYGYTF. CDR3 DNA sequence: TGCGCCAGCAGCTTGGCGCAGGGAGCCTATGGCTACACCTTC.

This clone showed up just a few times. This chain connects TRBV15 to TRBJ2-2; D is unresolved. The V gene's germline CDR1 is LNHNV and CDR2 YYDKDF (reference sequence). Trimming stripped 5 bases from V and 5 bases from J, with 12 bases between. CDR3 length: 14 amino acids. The CDR3 bases are TGTGCCACCAGCCCCCCGCATGCGACCGGGGAGCTGTTTTTT. As protein: CATSPPHATGELFF.

This clone came up a few times. The chain carries TRBV7-9 and TRBJ1-2; a possible D gene is TRBD1 (6 bases). Trimming cost V 1 base and J 8 bases, with 11 bases left between them. Germline assignment: CDR1 SEHNR and CDR2 FQNEAQ (reference sequence). The CDR3 has 13 residues. The CDR3 region has the DNA TGTGCCAGCAGCTTAGAAGCAGGGGTAGGCTACACCTTC. Protein product: CASSLEAGVGYTF.

The V gene is TRBV9, the J gene TRBJ2-5; the match to TRBD1 covers 8 bases. CDR1 and CDR2 from the germline V gene are SGDLS and YYNGEE. CDR3 length: 16 amino acids. J was trimmed by 4 bases and V by 3 bases; bases with no gene match: 11. Here the CDR3 DNA reads TGTGCCAGCAGCGAGACGGACAGGGTTCCCCCAGAGACCCAGTACTTC. Amino acid sequence: CASSETDRVPPETQYF.

The rearrangement links TRBV5-1 to TRBJ1-3, with 7 bases fitting TRBD1. Germline values: CDR1 SGHRS, CDR2 YFSETQ. The V and J ends lost 2 bases and 0 bases, in that order; junction bases with no gene match: 5. This CDR3 has 16 amino acids. CDR3 nucleotides: TGCGCCAGCAGCTTATTACAGGGGAGCTCTGGAAACACCATATATTTT. Protein sequence: CASSLLQGSSGNTIYF.

A single count supports this clone. The chain carries TRBV11-3 and TRBJ1-1; D ambiguous. The CDR3 loop spans 13 amino acids. Germline V gene lookup returns CDR1 SGHNT and CDR2 YENEEA. V lost 1 base, J lost 5 bases, and 8 bases lay in between. The CDR3 nucleotides read TGTGCCAGCAGCTTAGGACCCGGGACTGAAGCTTTCTTT. This codes for CASSLGPGTEAFF. Looking up the rest from reference TRBV11-3 and TRBJ1-1 gives the full variable domain: EAGVVQSPRYKIIEKKQPVAFWCNPISGHNTLYWYLQNLGQGPELLIRYENEEAVDDSQLPKDRFSAERLKGVDSTLKIQPAELGDSAVYLCASSLGPGTEAFFGQGTRLTVV.

The rearrangement uses TRBV6-6 and TRBJ1-5, with a tentative D call TRBD1 (5 bases). V lost 6 bases to trimming and J lost 2 bases, with 8 bases between them. CDR3 length: 13 residues. Germline assignment: CDR1 MNHNY and CDR2 SVGAGI (reference sequence). The chain's CDR3 is CASSRDGNQPQHF. The CDR3, as DNA: TGTGCCAGCAGCAGGGACGGCAATCAGCCCCAGCATTTT.

The rearrangement joins TRBV5-4 to TRBJ1-2; 8 bases fit TRBD1. The CDR3 length is 15 residues. J lost 8 bases, V lost 1 base, and 10 bases had no gene match. CDR1 is SGHNT and CDR2 is YYREEE in the germline V gene (reference sequence). CDR3 region: CASSLPSQGAGGYTF. The CDR3 DNA sequence: TGTGCCAGCAGCTTGCCTTCCCAGGGGGCGGGCGGCTACACCTTC.

The V gene is TRBV9, the J gene TRBJ2-5, with no clear D. CDR3 size: 15 residues. The V gene's germline CDR1 is SGDLS and CDR2 YYNGEE. The V and J ends lost 0 bases and 5 bases respectively, with 14 bases between them. The CDR3: CASSVDGTPAETQYF. The CDR3 DNA reads as TGTGCCAGCAGCGTAGATGGCACCCCGGCGGAGACCCAGTACTTC.

The chain carries TRBV6-5 and TRBJ2-1; no clear D. With 2 bases removed from V and 9 bases from J, the gap between germline ends came to 11 bases. This CDR3 is 13 amino acids long. Per the germline V gene, CDR1 is MNHEY and CDR2 is SVGAGI. CDR3 sequence reads: CASSYGVNGEQFF. The CDR3 DNA is TGTGCCAGCAGTTACGGGGTAAACGGTGAGCAGTTCTTC.

J is TRBJ1-2 and V is TRBV27, with no clear D. CDR3 length equals 12 residues. Trimming cost V 6 bases and J 3 bases, with 8 bases left between them. Per germline, CDR1 MNHEY and CDR2 SMNVEV (reference sequence). CDR3 protein: CASRAGYYGYTF. For the CDR3, the DNA is TGTGCCAGCAGAGCGGGGTACTATGGCTACACCTTC.

The chain recombines TRBV7-3 with TRBJ2-1; D ambiguous. Germline values: CDR1 SGHTA, CDR2 FQGTGA. CDR3 length: 14 amino acids. V was cut by 2 bases and J by 4 bases, with 9 bases left in between. CDR3 amino acids: CASSLELGYNEQFF. The CDR3 bases are TGTGCCAGCAGCTTAGAACTCGGGTACAATGAGCAGTTCTTC.

This chain links TRBV14 with TRBJ2-4; 12 bases are a match to TRBD2. V dropped 5 bases and J dropped 1; count of bases not matched to a gene: 24. This CDR3 is 23 amino acids long. CDR1 is SGHDN, CDR2 FVKESK, per germline. Here the CDR3 reads CASSAMSVSLPSGRARAKNIQYF. The CDR3 DNA reads TGTGCCAGCAGCGCAATGAGTGTCAGCCTTCCTAGCGGGAGGGCCAGGGCCAAAAACATTCAGTACTTC.

The chain is built from TRBV11-2 and TRBJ2-1; 7 bases are a match to TRBD2. Germline lookup yields CDR1 SGHAT and CDR2 FQNNGV. V lost 8 bases and J lost 6; bases outside the gene matches: 10. This CDR3 has 14 residues. In DNA, the CDR3 is TGTGCCAGCCAACCCGGGACTAACTCCAATGAGCAGTTCTTC. Protein: CASQPGTNSNEQFF.

Remarks on this clone: Distinct nucleotide sequences in the sample also encode this CDR3. The chain joins TRBV9 to TRBJ2-1, with 12 bases lining up with TRBD2. In germline, CDR1 is SGDLS, CDR2 YYNGEE. Unmatched junction bases numbered 4, after V lost 0 bases and J lost 0 bases. The CDR3 length is 18 residues. The CDR3 DNA reads TGTGCCAGCAGCGTAGCGGGACTAGCGGGCGGCTCCTACAATGAGCAGTTCTTC. It codes for CASSVAGLAGGSYNEQFF. Full variable domain (outside the CDR3, taken from reference TRBV9 and TRBJ2-1): DSGVTQTPKHLITATGQRVTLRCSPRSGDLSVYWYQQSLDQGLQFLIQYYNGEERAKGNILERFSAQQFPDLHSELNLSSLELGDSALYFCASSVAGLAGGSYNEQFFGPGTRLTVL.

The chain links TRBV5-1 to TRBJ1-1, with no clear D. The CDR3 is 13 residues long. Germline V gene sequence: CDR1 SGHRS, CDR2 YFSETQ. The germline V and J ends were trimmed by 0 bases and 1 base, with 4 bases remaining between them. The CDR3 spells CASSLEGNTEAFF. Written as DNA, the CDR3 is TGCGCCAGCAGCTTGGAAGGGAACACTGAAGCTTTCTTT.

The chain recombines TRBV14 with TRBJ1-2, with D perhaps matching TRBD1 (6 bases). This CDR3 spans 15 amino acids. Trimming removed 2 bases from V and 5 bases from J, with 15 bases in between. CDR1 and CDR2 from the germline V gene are SGHDN and FVKESK. CDR3 amino acids: CASSQNQGSGYGYTF. CDR3 DNA sequence: TGTGCCAGCAGCCAAAATCAGGGGAGTGGGTATGGCTACACCTTC. The full variable domain, in which reference TRBV14 and TRBJ1-2 provide the parts outside the CDR3, is EAGVTQFPSHSVIEKGQTVTLRCDPISGHDNLYWYRRVMGKEIKFLLHFVKESKQDESGMPNNRFLAERTGGTYSTLKVQPAELEDSGVYFCASSQNQGSGYGYTFGSGTRLTVV.

J is TRBJ2-5 and V is TRBV6-6, with D unresolved. V shed 0 bases and J shed 12 bases, with 23 bases lying between them. The CDR3 is made up of 16 amino acids. CDR1 MNHNY and CDR2 SVGAGI come from the germline V gene (reference sequence). The CDR3 coding sequence is TGTGCCAGCAGTTACTCGAAGGGTGGTACGGGTGGGGATGAGTACTTC. It yields the protein CASSYSKGGTGGDEYF.

This rearrangement joins TRBV5-1 to TRBJ2-2; weak D call: TRBD2 (5 bases). This CDR3 comprises 15 residues. The V end was cut by 4 bases, the J end by 1 base, with 11 bases between. CDR1 is SGHRS, CDR2 YFSETQ, per germline. In nucleotides, the CDR3 is TGCGCCAGCAGCCAACAAGGAGGGAACACCGGGGAGCTGTTTTTT. Translating it yields CASSQQGGNTGELFF.

The chain joins TRBV25-1 to TRBJ2-5, with 8 nucleotides matching TRBD2. Germline V lookup: CDR1 MGHDK, CDR2 SYGVNS. The CDR3 has 15 amino acids. Trimming took 2 bases from V and 14 from J; bases not matched to a gene: 16. The CDR3, as DNA: TGTGCCAGCAGTGAAATGGGAACTAGCGGCCGTACATTATACTTC. Its translation is CASSEMGTSGRTLYF.

This sequence joins TRBV5-6 and TRBJ2-7; D might be TRBD1 or TRBD2, each matching 5 bases. The CDR3 runs 15 residues. Germline V gives CDR1 SGHDT, CDR2 YYEEEE. The ends were cut back, 0 bases at V and 2 bases at J, with 12 bases in the middle. Written as DNA, the CDR3 is TGTGCCAGCAGCTTGGCCAAAGGGACCGCCTACGAGCAGTACTTC. Translating it yields CASSLAKGTAYEQYF.

A few counts support this clone. V is TRBV29-1 and J is TRBJ2-2; D not certain. This CDR3 is 13 amino acids long. Trimming removed 7 bases from V and 1 base from J, with 10 bases in between. The germline V gene encodes CDR1 SQVTM and CDR2 ANQGSEA. CDR3 residues: CSGHVVNTGELFF. DNA of the CDR3: TGCAGCGGGCACGTAGTGAACACCGGGGAGCTGTTTTTT.

The DNA for the CDR3 is TGCAGCGTCCAGACAGGGAGATCCTACGAGCAGTACTTC. Encoded protein: CSVQTGRSYEQYF. The V call is TRBV29-1, the J call TRBJ2-7, with 7 bases aligning to TRBD1. Germline V gene lookup returns CDR1 SQVTM and CDR2 ANQGSEA. V shed 6 bases and J 1 base; nucleotides not matched to a gene: 6. The CDR3 runs 13 residues.

The chain couples TRBV11-2 to TRBJ1-4; D is unclear. This CDR3 comprises 14 residues. V was trimmed by 5 bases and J by 3 bases, leaving 10 bases between them. CDR1 and CDR2 (germline): SGHAT, FQNNGV. For the CDR3, the DNA is TGTGCCAGCAGCGGCCTCCTACCTAATGAAAAACTGTTTTTT. This encodes CASSGLLPNEKLFF.

This chain uses TRBV19 with TRBJ1-2, with TRBD1 identical over 7 bases. CDR1 LNHDA and CDR2 SQIVND come from the germline V gene (reference sequence). The CDR3 consists of 18 residues. V dropped 0 bases and J dropped 0; count of bases not matched to a gene: 10. CDR3 in amino acids: CASSIDGTAKFTNYGYTF. The CDR3 nucleotides are TGTGCCAGTAGTATAGATGGGACAGCCAAATTCACTAACTATGGCTACACCTTC. Filled out from reference TRBV19 and TRBJ1-2, the complete variable domain reads DGGITQSPKYLFRKEGQNVTLSCEQNLNHDAMYWYRQDPGQGLRLIYYSQIVNDFQKGDIAEGYSVSREKKESFPLTVTSAQKNPTAFYLCASSIDGTAKFTNYGYTFGSGTRLTVV.

The V call is TRBV18, the J call TRBJ2-4; 10 bases match TRBD1. This CDR3 region has 15 residues. V lost 0 bases, J lost 7 bases, and 3 bases stayed unmatched. Germline V gene sequence: CDR1 KGHSH, CDR2 LQKENI. This CDR3 is CASSPPSTGGNIQYF. DNA for the CDR3: TGTGCCAGCTCACCACCTTCGACAGGGGGCAACATTCAGTACTTC.